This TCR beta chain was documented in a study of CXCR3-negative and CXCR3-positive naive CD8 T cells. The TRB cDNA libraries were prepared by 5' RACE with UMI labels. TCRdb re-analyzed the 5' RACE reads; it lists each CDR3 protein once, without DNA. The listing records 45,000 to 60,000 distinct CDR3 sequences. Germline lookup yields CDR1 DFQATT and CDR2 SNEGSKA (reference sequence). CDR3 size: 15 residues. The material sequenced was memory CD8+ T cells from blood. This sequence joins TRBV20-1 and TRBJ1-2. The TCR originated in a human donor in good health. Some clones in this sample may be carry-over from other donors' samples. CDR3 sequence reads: CSARDLDFALGGYTF.